This T cell receptor beta chain was documented in a study of T cells in Graves' hyperthyroidism and ophthalmopathy (dated by TCRdb to the late 2010s). Study-level background: Peripheral blood was sampled at the time of initial diagnosis, prior to any treatment. According to the paper, TCR Vbeta CDR3 sequencing was carried out on over 130 peripheral blood samples, which came from 40 to 45 ophthalmopathy, roughly 75 hyperthyroidism and about 17 progressor patients. A discovery cohort of about a hundred patients, roughly 40 with Graves' ophthalmopathy and about 58 with stable Graves' hyperthyroidism, was used to find distinguishing TCR V-J signatures. After blood sampling, hyperthyroidism patients were treated with methimazole at a starting dose of 30 mg daily, and ophthalmopathy patients were treated with high-dose intravenous methylprednisolone. The 90 or so discovery patients were randomly split 7:3 into training and test sets. In addition, the study compared T-cell repertoires in thyroid tissue and in blood from several Graves' hyperthyroidism patients. Whether ophthalmopathy could be predicted prospectively was tested in an independent validation cohort made up of some 20 hyperthyroidism patients plus 17 patients who later progressed to ophthalmopathy.

This clonotype was observed many times. Its antigen is currently not known. No per-base quality is available; no much larger clone lies one base away. Ophthalmopathy patients had moderately to severely active disease, with a Clinical Activity Score of 3 or more, a NOSPECS grade of 4 or more, and a disease duration of less than 3 months. Any patient with an uncontrolled infection, another autoimmune disease, pregnancy or lactation was excluded. Clinical symptoms, serum thyroxine and TRAb, thyroid ultrasound, and orbital computed tomography formed the basis for the diagnoses. PBMCs were isolated from 10 ml of fresh peripheral blood by Ficoll-Paque density gradient centrifugation. Total RNA was extracted using Trizol reagent, and RNA quality was assessed on an Agilent 2100 Bioanalyzer. Cut back by 5 bases and 0 bases, the V and J ends lie 12 bases apart. The CDR1 and CDR2 encoded by the germline V gene are SGHDT and YYEEEE. The CDR3 runs 14 amino acids, cysteine and phenylalanine included. Only the CDR3 DNA is retained, 42 bases long and in frame from the first base.

TCR beta CDR3 regions were amplified from RNA transcripts. For the first round of RT-PCR on the TCR CDR3, the HTBI primer set was used together with the Qiagen OneStep RT-PCR kit. Libraries were constructed in a second round of multiplex PCR, after which size selection and purification were performed. Libraries were sequenced paired-end with 100 bp reads on an Illumina HiSeq2000. The paper's processing steps were these. SOAPnuke was used to process the raw data, removing reads that contained adapters or uncalled bases, had a mean Phred below 15, or lacked an exact match to the constant primer or identifier. High-quality paired reads were merged using COPE v1.2.5, and each unique nucleotide sequence was defined as a clonotype. Clonotypes were aligned to IMGT TRBV, TRBD and TRBJ reference segments using MiTCR v1.1. The analysis included only V-J combinations with a frequency above 0.0001, which together covered approximately 99% of the repertoires. A TCS score was defined as the ratio of F50 (clonal expansion) to E x V (chaos), with BLOSUM62-based TCRdist applied between CDR3 peptides within each V-J. Welch's t-statistics and random forest reduced around 550 V-J features to about 13, which were used in a naive Bayes classifier (R e1071). TCRdb's own reprocessing of the public reads used fastp at Q25 and MiXCR and kept productive beta chains. Every distinct CDR3 protein forms one entry, paired with its most common genes and DNA. V and J calls and clone size were set by TCRdb, not the authors. This sample lists approximately 400,000 distinct CDR3 sequences; approximately 14% were detected once. The top ten clonotypes cover roughly a fifth of the sample.

Broad study findings and their caveats: A model built on a 13 V-J signature distinguished ophthalmopathy from stable hyperthyroidism, reaching about 88% sensitivity and under 84% specificity in cross-validation and 80%/75% in testing. No statistical method was used to set the sample size in advance, and investigators knew the group allocation. In validation, progression to ophthalmopathy was predicted by the model with nearly 71% sensitivity and roughly 76% specificity, a median of 6.5 months before onset. Most expanded thyroid clonotypes (frequency above 0.001) were also detected in blood, suggesting blood repertoires may reflect thyroid immune responses.

The source is a woman in her thirties with Graves' ophthalmopathy. The sequence is built from TRBV5-6 and TRBJ2-7; the D gene lacks a confident call. Sequencing input: blood. For the CDR3, the sequence is CASSQDSSSYEQYF. In nucleotide form, the sequence is TGTGCCAGCAGTCAAGACTCGAGCTCCTACGAGCAGTACTTC.